Included here is one T cell receptor (beta chain) sequence, with context. Its antigen remains unidentified. One base away there is no much larger clone; base qualities are not given. The immunoSEQ Assay, a bias-controlled multiplex PCR, was used to amplify TCRbeta CDR3 regions from genomic DNA. For the original study's pipeline: The number of nucleated cells in each sample was estimated from the amplification of reference gene primers within the assay. To quantify the absolute abundance of each unique TCRbeta CDR3 rearrangement, sequence reads were collapsed and filtered. For each sample, productive Simpson clonality was calculated as the square root of Simpson's diversity index across productive rearrangements. The table comes from immuneACCESS by way of TCRdb, which keeps in-frame sequences with V and J called. Part of the clones is missing from these tables; in studies checked, under half for an unresolved V gene and the rest for unknown reasons. The V and J calls and clone size are taken from that table; D and trimming were inferred from the DNA. This sample gives about 120,000 clones in total; around 89% of them show up just once. 28% of the sample is held by the ten biggest clonotypes.

Each collaborating institution followed its own protocols to collect whole blood in K2EDTA tubes. For TCRbeta analysis, collaborators shipped samples as frozen whole blood, isolated PBMCs, or DNA extracted from either of those sample types. The record originates from a study of blood T cell repertoires in COVID-19 (dated by TCRdb to the early 2020s). With respect to the entire study: Collaborator samples came from the United States, Italy and Spain and covered acute and convalescent phases of COVID-19. The prospective study material was composed of cDNA or gDNA derived from T cells, B-cell-depleted T cells, or PBMCs. The dataset comprised deeply sampled blood TCRbeta repertoires from subjects exposed to, actively infected with, or recovered from COVID-19. The repertoires were made available in a free public database intended to serve as a resource for research on the immune response to SARS-CoV-2. The samples were drawn from the first 160 participants of the ongoing ImmuneRACE study and from about 1,200 subjects provided by 6 global collaborators. Sample metadata almost always included a de-identified subject ID, COVID-19 status, age in years and sex. Where available, HLA class I and class II types were obtained from metadata supplied by the sample provider rather than from assay-based typing. General study outcomes and caveats: How much clinical and demographic metadata was included differed by source and by participant, and the metadata was provided uncurated.

This TCR derives from an older man with active or convalescent COVID-19. Sample: peripheral blood.

The CDR3 corresponds to CASSLEGDYNEQFF. Here is the DNA: TGTGCCAGCAGCTTAGAGGGGGACTACAATGAGCAGTTCTTC. The chain uses TRBV7-3 and TRBJ2-1, and the D gene may be TRBD1, 6 bases matching. Taken from the germline V gene, the CDR1 and CDR2 loops are SGHTA and FQGTGA. The CDR3 runs 14 amino acids, cysteine and phenylalanine included. The kept DNA is CDR3 alone, 42 bases in frame from the first base. Trimming costs V 2 bases and J 3 bases, and their ends lie 8 bases apart.